This TCR beta chain was identified during a study of T cells in Graves' hyperthyroidism and ophthalmopathy. Findings and caveats of the study: A 13 V-J signature model discriminated ophthalmopathy versus stable hyperthyroidism.

CDR1 and CDR2 from the germline V gene are GTSNPN and SVGIG (reference sequence). Trimming removed 1 base from V and 12 bases from J, with 19 bases in between. There are 13 residues in the CDR3. Amplification targeted TCR beta CDR3 regions from RNA transcripts. Using the HTBI primer set, a first-round RT-PCR was run on the TCR CDR3. TCRdb recomputed calls from the multiplex PCR reads with MiXCR, one row per CDR3 protein. The top ten clones hold around 9.6% of a sample with some 760,000 distinct CDR3 sequences, approximately 15% of them seen once. This clonotype occurred many times. Its antigen remains unidentified.

The chain joins TRBV30 to TRBJ2-7; no clear D gene. Sequencing was done on a sample of blood. This receptor was taken from a young woman with Graves' hyperthyroidism. The CDR3: CAWSEGSTHVRYF. The CDR3, as DNA: TGTGCCTGGAGTGAAGGCTCCACACACGTGCGGTACTTC.